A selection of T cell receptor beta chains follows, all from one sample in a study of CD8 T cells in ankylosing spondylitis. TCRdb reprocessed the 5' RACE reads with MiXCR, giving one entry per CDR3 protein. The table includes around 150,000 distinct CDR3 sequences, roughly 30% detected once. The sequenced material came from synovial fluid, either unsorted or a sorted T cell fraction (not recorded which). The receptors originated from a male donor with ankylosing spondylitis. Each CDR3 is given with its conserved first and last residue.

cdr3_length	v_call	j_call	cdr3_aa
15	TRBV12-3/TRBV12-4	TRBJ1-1	CASRTGTGVNTEAFF
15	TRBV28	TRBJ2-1	CASTGPATGYNEQFF
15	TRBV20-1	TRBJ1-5	CSARDLGQSNQPQHF
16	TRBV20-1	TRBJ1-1	CSARDFQAFFGTEAFF
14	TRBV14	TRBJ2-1	CASSPGLSNNEQFF
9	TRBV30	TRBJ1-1	CAWSPRAFF
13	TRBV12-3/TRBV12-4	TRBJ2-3	CASSSDPTDTQYF
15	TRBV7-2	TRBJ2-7	CASSLAGQGRYEQYF
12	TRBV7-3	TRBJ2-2	CASSSSTGELFF
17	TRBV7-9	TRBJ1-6	CASSFSGGGLGNSPLHF
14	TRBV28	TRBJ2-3	CASSNGGKGDTQYF
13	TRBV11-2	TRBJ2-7	CASSLDSEYEQYF
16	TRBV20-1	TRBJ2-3	CSARDPGDPRADTQYF
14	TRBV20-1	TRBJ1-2	CSARGNWENYGYTF
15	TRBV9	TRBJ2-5	CASSSRFVGQETQYF
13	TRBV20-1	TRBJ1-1	CSARETKYTEAFF
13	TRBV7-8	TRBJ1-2	CASSLSGLYGYTF
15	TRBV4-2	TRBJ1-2	CASSQGTGPNYGYTF
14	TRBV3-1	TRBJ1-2	CASRQKGGPIGYTF
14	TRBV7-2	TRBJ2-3	CASSLDASTDTQYF
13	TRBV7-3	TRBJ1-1	CASRLQVNTEAFF
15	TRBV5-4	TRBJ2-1	CASRFTSGVYNEQFF
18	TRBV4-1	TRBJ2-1	CASSQGARTSGRYNEQFF
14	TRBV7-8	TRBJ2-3	CASSFTSGLATQYF
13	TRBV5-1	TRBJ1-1	CASSPRSNTEAFF
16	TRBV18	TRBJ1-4	CASSPSQGVPNEKLFF
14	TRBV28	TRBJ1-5	CASVWGPEDQPQHF
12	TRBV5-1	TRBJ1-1	CASSWSEGEAFF
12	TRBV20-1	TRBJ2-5	CSAPRNQETQYF
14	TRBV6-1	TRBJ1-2	CASRNRDSSYGYTF
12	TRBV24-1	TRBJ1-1	CATSDGTGRAFF
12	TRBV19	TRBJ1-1	CASSIRSREAFF
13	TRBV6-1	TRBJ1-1	CASTIVGGTEAFF
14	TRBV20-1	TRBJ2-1	CSASRAGGVGEQFF
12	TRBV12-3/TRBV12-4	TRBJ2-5	CASCRGVETQYF